The following is a T cell receptor beta chain sequence with its context. Its specificity is not known. Germline-derived CDR1 and CDR2 are MNHNS and SASEGT. With 4 bases clipped from V and 2 bases from J, the junction kept 5 bases outside the gene matches. The CDR3 is 16 amino acids. The assay was immunoSEQ multiplex PCR, and TCRdb's table has in-frame clones only and misses some. The table includes under 75,000 clones, 92% detected once. This sample is drawn from a study of cytomegalovirus exposure and HLA in healthy donors. General study points: In the 120 validation repertoires, a later analysis found that first-cohort TCR clusters tended to co-occur. In vitro experiments confirmed that three CMV-associated chains were specific for CMV antigens.

The sequenced sample was PBMCs. The chain joins TRBV6-1 to TRBJ1-3; TRBD1 aligns across 10 bases. The receptor was derived from a man between 18 and 35 years old in good health and CMV-seropositive. The DNA for the CDR3 is TGTGCCAGCAGTGGGGCGACAGGGGGCCCTGGAAACACCATATATTTT. Encoded protein: CASSGATGGPGNTIYF.